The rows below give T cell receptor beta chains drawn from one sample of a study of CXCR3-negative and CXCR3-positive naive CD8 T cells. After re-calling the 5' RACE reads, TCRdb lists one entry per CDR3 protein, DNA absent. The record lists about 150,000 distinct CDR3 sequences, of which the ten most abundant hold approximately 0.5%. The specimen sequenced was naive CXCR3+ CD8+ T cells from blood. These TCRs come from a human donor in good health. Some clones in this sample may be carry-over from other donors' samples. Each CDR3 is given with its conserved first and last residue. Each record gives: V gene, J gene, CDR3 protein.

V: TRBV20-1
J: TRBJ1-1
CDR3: CSANPGFDTEAFF

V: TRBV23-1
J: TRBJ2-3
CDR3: CASSLAGLAGEDTQYF

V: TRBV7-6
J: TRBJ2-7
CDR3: CASSFNSGRVIYEQYF

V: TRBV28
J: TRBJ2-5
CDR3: CASTKLGLAGGIQETQYF

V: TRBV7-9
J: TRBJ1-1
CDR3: CASSSPGPEAFF

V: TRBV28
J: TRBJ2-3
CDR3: CASSLYTDTQYF

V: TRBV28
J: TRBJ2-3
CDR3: CASSLVTGATQYF

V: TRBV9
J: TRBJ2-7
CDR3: CASSVGHRGYEQYF

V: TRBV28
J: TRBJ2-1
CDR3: CASSYETSGYSSSYNEQFF

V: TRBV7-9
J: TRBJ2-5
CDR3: CASSLPSTGGETQYF

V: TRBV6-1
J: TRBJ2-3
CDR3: CASSESASYIYVMDTQYF

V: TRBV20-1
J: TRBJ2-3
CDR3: CSAQPEQASTDTQYF

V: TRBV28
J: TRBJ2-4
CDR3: CASSRRYEAKNIQYF

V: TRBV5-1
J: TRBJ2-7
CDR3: CASSGGAYEQYF

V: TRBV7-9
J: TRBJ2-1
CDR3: CASSPKTGLHYNEQFF

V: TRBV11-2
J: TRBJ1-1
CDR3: CASSLDGNTEAFF

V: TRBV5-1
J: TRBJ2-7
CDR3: CASSLAEDYEQYF

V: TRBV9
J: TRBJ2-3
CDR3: CASSVGGRPDTQYF

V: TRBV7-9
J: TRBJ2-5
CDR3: CASSLARGLEETQYF

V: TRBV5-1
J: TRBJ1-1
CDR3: CASRLRPNEALF

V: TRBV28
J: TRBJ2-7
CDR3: CASRPGLISSYEQYF

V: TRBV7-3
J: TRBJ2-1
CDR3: CASSPTSGSNEQFF

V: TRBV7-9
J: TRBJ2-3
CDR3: CASSQQGARADTQYF

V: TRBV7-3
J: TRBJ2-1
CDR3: CASSLNSATSFYNEQFF

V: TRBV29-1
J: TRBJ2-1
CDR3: CSATPILPGRPLYEQFF

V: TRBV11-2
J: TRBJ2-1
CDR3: CASSLFYGRYNEQFF

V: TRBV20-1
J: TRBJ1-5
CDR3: CSAAPSRVYSNQPQHF

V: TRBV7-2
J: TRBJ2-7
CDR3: CASSPLAGGPLNPSYYEQYF

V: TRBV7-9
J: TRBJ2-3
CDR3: CASSSPARGRDTQYF

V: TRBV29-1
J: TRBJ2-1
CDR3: CSASGGPAQHNEQFF

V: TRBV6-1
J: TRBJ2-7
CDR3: CASSEARLSYEQYF

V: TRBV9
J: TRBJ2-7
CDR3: CASSVSGAYEQYF

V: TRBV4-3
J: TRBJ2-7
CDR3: CASSQDLSPGYEQYF

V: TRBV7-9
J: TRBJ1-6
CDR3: CASSFRGGDSPLHF

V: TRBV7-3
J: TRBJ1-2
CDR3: CASSLLLKETGMSYTF

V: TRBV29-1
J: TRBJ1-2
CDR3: CSAGQRLAANYGYTF

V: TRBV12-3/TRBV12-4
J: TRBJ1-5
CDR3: CASSPLDRGGNQPQHF

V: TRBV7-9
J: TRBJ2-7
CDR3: CASSHTTRTGYYEQYF

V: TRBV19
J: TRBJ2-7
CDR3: CASAPWTGWVNEQYF

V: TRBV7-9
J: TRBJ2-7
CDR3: CASSSDREIWYEQYF

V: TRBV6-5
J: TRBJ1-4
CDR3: CASSGGLTNEKLFF

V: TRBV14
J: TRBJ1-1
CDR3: CASSQGPQGVNTEAFF

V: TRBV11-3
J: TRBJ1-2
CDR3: CASSHTDGGYGYTF

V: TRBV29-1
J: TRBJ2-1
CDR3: CSGTILGPTNSYNEQFF

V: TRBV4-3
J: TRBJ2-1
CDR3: CASSQAEGVENEQFF

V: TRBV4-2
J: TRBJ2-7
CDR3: CASSQDLGGRYSYEQYF

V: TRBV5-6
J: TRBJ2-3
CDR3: CASSLVKGATDTQYF

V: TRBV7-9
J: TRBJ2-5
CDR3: CASSLGPITFF

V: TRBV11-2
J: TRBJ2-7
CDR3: CASSVSGGSYEQYF

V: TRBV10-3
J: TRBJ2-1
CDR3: CAISPLAAYNEQFF